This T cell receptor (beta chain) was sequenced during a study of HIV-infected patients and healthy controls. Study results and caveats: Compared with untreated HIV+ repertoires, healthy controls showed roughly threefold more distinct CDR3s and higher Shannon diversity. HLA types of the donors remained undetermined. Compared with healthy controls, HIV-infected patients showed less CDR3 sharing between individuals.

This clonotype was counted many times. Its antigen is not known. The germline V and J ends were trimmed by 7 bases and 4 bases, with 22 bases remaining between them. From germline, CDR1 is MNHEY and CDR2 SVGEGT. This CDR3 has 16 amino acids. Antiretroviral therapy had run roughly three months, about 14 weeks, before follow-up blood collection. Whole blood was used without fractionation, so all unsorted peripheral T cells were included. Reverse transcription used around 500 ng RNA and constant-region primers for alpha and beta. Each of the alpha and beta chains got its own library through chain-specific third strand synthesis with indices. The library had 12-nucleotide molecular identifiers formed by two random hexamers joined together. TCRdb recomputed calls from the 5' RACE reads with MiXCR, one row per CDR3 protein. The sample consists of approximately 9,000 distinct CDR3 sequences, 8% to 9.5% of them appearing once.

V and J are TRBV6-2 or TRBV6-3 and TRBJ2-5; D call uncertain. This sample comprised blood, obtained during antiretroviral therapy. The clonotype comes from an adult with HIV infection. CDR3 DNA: TGTGCCAGCAAAAGGAACATGTCAGTTCTCCGAGAGACCCAGTACTTC. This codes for CASKRNMSVLRETQYF.